This TCR beta chain was captured in a study of beta chain features in type 1 diabetes. Concerning this clone itself: Its antigen is still unknown.

The study's findings and limits: The study found fewer insertions and more deletions at VDJ junctions in type 1 diabetes patients. When Type 1 diabetes patients were examined, their TCRB CDR3s proved moderately but significantly shorter in all four CD4+ subsets. Within the patient group, naive, central memory and Treg TCRB repertoires appeared more similar to each other than within healthy donors. It was not settled here whether HLA type affects TCRB rearrangement.

Per germline, CDR1 ENHRY and CDR2 SYGVKD. The CDR3 extends over 16 amino acids. Deletions cut 0 bases from V and 0 bases from J, with 12 bases between. Markers CD45RO/CCR7/CD25/CD127/CD95/CD27 served to sort CD4+ naive, central memory, regulatory and stem cell-like memory cells. Expressed TCRB transcripts were sequenced because the entire RNA isolate underwent reverse transcription. TCRdb keeps only in-frame clones here, not all; method: immunoSEQ multiplex PCR. This sample has 250,000 to 350,000 clones; over 11% occur once, and the top ten carry 0.017%. What was sequenced was naive CD4+ T cells from blood. This chain uses TRBV10-3 with TRBJ2-7, with a possible D match to TRBD2 (6 bases). The clonotype comes from a man aged 30 to 45 with type 1 diabetes. This CDR3 reads CAISESVREDSYEQYF. The CDR3 DNA reads as TGTGCCATCAGTGAGTCGGTGAGGGAGGACTCCTACGAGCAGTACTTC.